One and the same sample provided the 28 T cell receptor beta chains below, sequenced in a study of blood T cells in healthy people across ages. A sample-barcoded 5' primer and a J-beta primer mix were used in a second PCR of roughly 7 to 11 cycles. TCRdb reprocessed the 5' RACE reads with MiXCR, giving one entry per CDR3 protein. This sample has roughly 1,500,000 distinct CDR3 sequences, with approximately 38% found just once. Sequences were obtained from blood. These receptors were obtained from a woman aged 18-29 years in good health.

The chain uses TRBV2 and TRBJ2-7, with 10 bases that match TRBD2. The DNA end lines up better with TRBJ2-5; the J call may be wrong. Germline V CDR1 and CDR2: SNHLY, FYNNEI. CDR3 length equals 15 residues. The CDR3 region is CASPRTSGTAETQYF. The CDR3 coding sequence is TGTGCCAGCCCCAGGACTAGCGGAACCGCGGAGACCCAGTACTTC.

The chain recombines TRBV27 with TRBJ1-2; a possible D gene is TRBD1 (5 bases). The CDR3 covers 14 residues. V was cut by 5 bases and J by 5 bases, with 15 bases left in between. CDR1 is MNHEY, CDR2 SMNVEV, per germline (reference sequence). As DNA, the CDR3 is TGTGCCAGCAGTCCCGACAGCGAACTATATGGCTACACCTTC. Translating gives CASSPDSELYGYTF.

The chain recombines TRBV27 with TRBJ1-2; D unresolved. Germline V lookup: CDR1 MNHEY, CDR2 SMNVEV (reference sequence). The V gene lost 3 bases and the J gene lost 0 bases, with 11 bases spanning the gap. This CDR3 has 15 residues. The CDR3 DNA reads TGTGCCAGCAGTTTTCTGACCCCCACTAACTATGGCTACACCTTC. It yields the protein CASSFLTPTNYGYTF.

V is TRBV7-2 and J is TRBJ1-2, with D hard to call. Trimming removed 5 bases at V and 2 bases at J, with 12 bases between. Per the germline V gene, CDR1 is SGHTA and CDR2 is FQGNSA. The CDR3 is 14 amino acids. The CDR3 DNA reads as TGTGCCAGCAGCCCCGGACTGACCAACTATGGCTACACCTTC. Encoded protein: CASSPGLTNYGYTF. The full variable domain, rest sourced from reference TRBV7-2 and TRBJ1-2, is GAGVSQSPSNKVTEKGKDVELRCDPISGHTALYWYRQSLGQGLEFLIYFQGNSAPDKSGLPSDRFSAERTGGSVSTLTIQRTQQEDSAVYLCASSPGLTNYGYTFGSGTRLTVV.

This clonotype was counted at least ten times. The chain has TRBV12-3 or TRBV12-4 and TRBJ2-3; weak D call: TRBD2 (6 bases). Trimming removed 5 bases at V and 2 bases at J, with 11 bases between. The CDR3 is 14 residues long. The CDR3 nucleotides read TGTGCCAGCAGTCTCCGCGGGAACACAGATACGCAGTATTTT. Protein product: CASSLRGNTDTQYF.

About this clonotype: An end of the junction does not agree with germline; a read error may underlie this. The chain couples TRBV19 to TRBJ1-1; weak D call: TRBD1 (6 bases). Germline V gives CDR1 LNHDA, CDR2 SQIVND (reference sequence). This CDR3 comprises 13 residues. This chain's CDR3 is CASSRIQQGEPFF. For the CDR3, the DNA is TGTGCCAGTAGTAGGATCCAACAGGGTGAACCTTTCTTT.

The rearrangement uses TRBV6-5 and TRBJ2-6; the D is unclear. The germline V gene encodes CDR1 MNHEY and CDR2 SVGAGI. V lost 2 bases to trimming and J lost 1 base, with 6 bases between them. The CDR3 is 15 amino acids. CDR3 protein: CASSYMDSGANVLTF. The CDR3 DNA follows: TGTGCCAGCAGTTACATGGATTCTGGGGCCAACGTCCTGACTTTC.

This clonotype has only a few counts. CDR3 in amino acids: CSAGAAANQPQHF. The CDR3 DNA reads TGCAGTGCTGGCGCGGCCGCGAATCAGCCCCAGCATTTT. The chain has TRBV20-1 and TRBJ1-5; D remains ambiguous. V was clipped by 5 bases and J by 4 bases, with 12 bases between them. CDR1 DFQATT and CDR2 SNEGSKA come from the germline V gene (reference sequence). The CDR3 totals 13 residues.

This clonotype was detected a few times. The rearrangement uses TRBV5-1 and TRBJ1-1; D ambiguous. Germline assignment: CDR1 SGHRS and CDR2 YFSETQ. The ends were cut back, 4 bases at V and 4 bases at J, with 11 bases in the middle. This CDR3 has 13 amino acids. CDR3 sequence reads: CASSKDLSTEAFF. As DNA, the CDR3 is TGCGCCAGCAGCAAAGACCTAAGCACTGAAGCTTTCTTT.

The chain employs TRBV7-8 and TRBJ1-1; D not certain. CDR1 and CDR2 (germline): SGHVS, FQNEAQ. V shed 5 bases and J shed 0 bases, with 16 bases lying between them. The CDR3 runs to 16 residues. CDR3 protein: CASSAQAPGMNTEAFF. The CDR3 nucleotides read TGTGCCAGCAGCGCCCAGGCCCCCGGGATGAACACTGAAGCTTTCTTT.

This chain links TRBV6-5 with TRBJ1-1; unclear D gene. The CDR3 runs 13 residues. The germline V and J ends were trimmed by 0 bases and 1 base, with 3 bases remaining between them. Germline V gene sequence: CDR1 MNHEY, CDR2 SVGAGI. CDR3 DNA sequence: TGTGCCAGCAGTTACTCCCGGAACACTGAAGCTTTCTTT. Its protein product is CASSYSRNTEAFF.

V is TRBV24-1 and J is TRBJ2-1, with D tentatively TRBD2 (5 bases). Germline values: CDR1 KGHDR, CDR2 SFDVKD. CDR3 size: 13 residues. The ends were cut back, 4 bases at V and 9 bases at J, with 12 bases in the middle. CDR3 coding DNA: TGTGCCACCAGTGAACGGGGATGGGGTGAGCAGTTCTTC. It specifies CATSERGWGEQFF.

This clonotype was seen only a few times. The rearrangement uses TRBV7-2 and TRBJ2-1; no clear D. The germline CDR1 and CDR2 sequences are SGHTA and FQGNSA. This CDR3 has 13 amino acids. The V end lost 2 bases, the J end lost 3 bases, and 5 bases lay between the germline ends. The CDR3 here is CASSLMDYNEQFF. The CDR3 DNA is TGTGCCAGCAGCTTAATGGACTACAATGAGCAGTTCTTC. Full variable domain (remainder filled in from reference TRBV7-2 and TRBJ2-1): GAGVSQSPSNKVTEKGKDVELRCDPISGHTALYWYRQSLGQGLEFLIYFQGNSAPDKSGLPSDRFSAERTGGSVSTLTIQRTQQEDSAVYLCASSLMDYNEQFFGPGTRLTVL.

At least ten counts were recorded for this clonotype. This chain connects TRBV27 to TRBJ2-5; 13 bases line up with TRBD2. The germline CDR1 and CDR2 sequences are MNHEY and SMNVEV (reference sequence). The CDR3 is 15 residues long. Germline trimming cut 5 bases from V and 3 bases from J; bases unmatched to any gene: 3. The DNA of the CDR3 is TGTGCCAGCAGTACCGGACTAGCGGGGGAAGAGACCCAGTACTTC. This gives the protein CASSTGLAGEETQYF.

The chain recombines TRBV4-2 with TRBJ2-3; 16 nucleotides line up with TRBD2. This CDR3 has 18 amino acids. Germline V gives CDR1 LGHNA, CDR2 YNFKEQ. Trimming removed 5 bases from V and 2 bases from J; junction bases left unmatched: 7. CDR3 residues: CASSEPGLAGGTTDTQYF. CDR3 DNA sequence: TGTGCCAGCAGCGAACCGGGACTAGCGGGGGGGACCACAGATACGCAGTATTTT.

The chain uses TRBV6-2 or TRBV6-3 and TRBJ2-3, with 10 bases that match TRBD1. Germline CDR1 reads MNHEY; CDR2 reads SVGEGT. After removal of 10 bases from V and 3 bases from J, the junction contained 16 bases not matched to a gene. CDR3 length: 17 amino acids. The CDR3 DNA reads TGTGCCACCAACCTCGCCGGGACAGGGGTCGGGACAGATACGCAGTATTTT. Translating it yields CATNLAGTGVGTDTQYF.

The V gene is TRBV9, the J gene TRBJ2-3; D uncertain. Germline lookup yields CDR1 SGDLS and CDR2 YYNGEE. Trimming left V 0 bases short and J 3 bases short, with 8 bases between. CDR3 length: 14 amino acids. The CDR3 region is CASSVAHGTDTQYF. DNA of the CDR3: TGTGCCAGCAGCGTAGCACATGGGACAGATACGCAGTATTTT. Using reference TRBV9 and TRBJ2-3 for the parts outside the CDR3, the full variable domain is DSGVTQTPKHLITATGQRVTLRCSPRSGDLSVYWYQQSLDQGLQFLIQYYNGEERAKGNILERFSAQQFPDLHSELNLSSLELGDSALYFCASSVAHGTDTQYFGPGTRLTVL.

The V call is TRBV6-1, the J call TRBJ2-7, with 7 positions matching TRBD2. Trimming removed 6 bases from V and 4 bases from J; junction bases left unmatched: 6. The germline V gene has CDR1 MNHNS and CDR2 SASEGT. This CDR3 comprises 13 residues. CDR3 sequence reads: CASSAGVLYEQYF. The CDR3 region has the DNA TGTGCCAGCAGCGCGGGGGTTCTTTACGAGCAGTACTTC.

The chain has TRBV7-9 and TRBJ1-1; D is ambiguous. Trimming removed 1 base from V and 1 base from J, with 10 bases in between. The CDR3 has 15 residues. The germline CDR1 and CDR2 sequences are SEHNR and FQNEAQ (reference sequence). CDR3 sequence reads: CASSLVPNRNTEAFF. The CDR3, as DNA: TGTGCCAGCAGCTTAGTTCCCAATAGGAACACTGAAGCTTTCTTT.

This clonotype appeared a single time. The rearrangement uses TRBV2 and TRBJ1-3; D perhaps matches TRBD1 (5 bases). CDR1 and CDR2 (germline): SNHLY, FYNNEI. Between the trimmed V and J ends, which lost 4 bases and 0 bases, there was a span of 16 bases. The CDR3 is 17 amino acids. The CDR3 protein is CASSVSGGPSSGNTIYF. CDR3 nucleotides: TGTGCCAGCAGTGTGAGCGGGGGACCAAGCTCTGGAAACACCATATATTTT.

This sequence joins TRBV5-4 and TRBJ2-1; D is possibly TRBD1 or TRBD2 (5 bases each). This CDR3 is 14 amino acids long. Trimming left V 3 bases short and J 4 bases short, with 11 bases between. The germline gives CDR1 SGHNT, CDR2 YYREEE (reference sequence). The CDR3 here is CASSSMGVYNEQFF. The CDR3 DNA sequence: TGTGCCAGCAGCTCCATGGGGGTTTACAATGAGCAGTTCTTC.

This clonotype was observed a handful of times. V and J are TRBV10-1 and TRBJ2-7, with unresolved D. The V gene's germline CDR1 is WNHNN and CDR2 SYGVQD (reference sequence). V shed 3 bases and J shed 5 bases, with 14 bases lying between them. CDR3 length: 14 amino acids. The chain's CDR3 is CASSDNSYRDEQYF. The DNA of the CDR3 is TGCGCCAGCAGTGATAATAGTTATCGGGACGAGCAGTACTTC.

The chain is built from TRBV18 and TRBJ1-2; D call uncertain. This CDR3 comprises 14 residues. In germline, CDR1 is KGHSH, CDR2 LQKENI. Trimming cost V 0 bases and J 4 bases, with 9 bases left between them. The CDR3 bases are TGTGCCAGCTCACCACCGGCCGGAAGCTATGGCTACACCTTC. It codes for CASSPPAGSYGYTF.

This clonotype has only a few counts. The CDR3, as DNA: TGTGCCAGCAGTGAATATCGACAGGGTGTGACAGATACGCAGTATTTT. Protein sequence: CASSEYRQGVTDTQYF. The chain combines TRBV25-1 with TRBJ2-3, with 7 positions matching TRBD1. Germline loops: CDR1 MGHDK, CDR2 SYGVNS. This CDR3 comprises 16 residues. J lost 3 bases, V lost 0 bases, and 6 bases had no gene match. Combining the CDR3 with reference TRBV25-1 and TRBJ2-3 gives the whole variable domain EADIYQTPRYLVIGTGKKITLECSQTMGHDKMYWYQQDPGMELHLIHYSYGVNSTEKGDLSSESTVSRIRTEHFPLTLESARPSHTSQYLCASSEYRQGVTDTQYFGPGTRLTVL.

This chain connects TRBV28 to TRBJ2-7, with a tentative D call TRBD1 (5 bases). The CDR3 spans 16 residues. From germline, CDR1 is MDHEN and CDR2 SYDVKM. V was trimmed by 4 bases and J by 3 bases, leaving 19 bases between them. Written as DNA, the CDR3 is TGTGCCAGCAGTTCCCCCGAGCAGGGCACTTTCTACGAGCAGTACTTC. As protein: CASSSPEQGTFYEQYF.

The V gene is TRBV20-1, the J gene TRBJ1-1; 9 nucleotides align to TRBD1. V was pared by 4 bases and J by 11 bases, with 20 bases of the junction left unmatched. The CDR3 runs 16 residues. Germline assignment: CDR1 DFQATT and CDR2 SNEGSKA (reference sequence). CDR3 amino acids: CSATPMAGQGTVGAFF. The CDR3 DNA is TGCAGTGCTACCCCGATGGCGGGACAGGGAACAGTCGGGGCTTTCTTT.

This clonotype has only a few counts. The chain has TRBV29-1 and TRBJ1-2, with D hard to call. Trimming took off 2 bases at V and 2 bases at J, with 6 bases between the two ends. CDR1 SQVTM and CDR2 ANQGSEA come from the germline V gene. This CDR3 spans 12 amino acids. The CDR3 loop reads CSVEPVNYGYTF. The CDR3 DNA sequence: TGCAGCGTTGAACCCGTCAACTATGGCTACACCTTC.

This clonotype showed up just a few times. This sequence joins TRBV5-5 and TRBJ1-4; no firm D call. CDR3 length: 16 residues. The V gene lost 0 bases and the J gene lost 5 bases, with 14 bases spanning the gap. Germline values: CDR1 SGHKS, CDR2 YYEKEE (reference sequence). The CDR3 region has the DNA TGTGCCAGCAGCTTGGTATATCAGCTTGTGAATGAAAAACTGTTTTTT. Its protein is CASSLVYQLVNEKLFF. The full variable domain, in which reference TRBV5-5 and TRBJ1-4 provide the parts outside the CDR3, is DAGVTQSPTHLIKTRGQQVTLRCSPISGHKSVSWYQQVLGQGPQFIFQYYEKEERGRGNFPDRFSARQFPNYSSELNVNALLLGDSALYLCASSLVYQLVNEKLFFGSGTQLSVL.